These 20 T cell receptor beta chains originate from one sample sequenced in a study of vaccination and CD4 T cells after COVID-19. CD4+ T cells that had been cultured provided DNA sequenced with the Oncomine TCR Beta short-read assay. TCRdb analysed the PCR reads with MiXCR anew, one entry per CDR3 protein. The table lists more than 6,500 distinct CDR3 sequences, 30% to 40% of them singletons, with approximately 20% in the top ten. Their recognized antigens are unknown. The sample's treatment: roughly 11-day PBMC culture with coronavirus spike peptide pools or control peptides (ViraFEST assay). Pre-COVID-19 pandemic sampling (2011-2018) yielded the unexposed donor's CD4+ T cells. What was sequenced was CD4+ T cells from blood, cultured in vitro. All receptors come from a human donor in good health.

This clonotype was counted once. CDR3 bases: TGTGCCAGCACCCGCGACCTCGCTGGTGGAAGCAATCAGCCCCAGCATTTT. It specifies CASTRDLAGGSNQPQHF. The chain joins TRBV2 to TRBJ1-5; D gene unclear. The CDR3 extends over 17 amino acids. V shed 7 bases and J shed 1 base, with 20 bases lying between them. Germline V CDR1 and CDR2: SNHLY, FYNNEI.

The chain couples TRBV11-3 to TRBJ1-1; D uncertain. Germline lookup yields CDR1 SGHNT and CDR2 YENEEA. V lost 3 bases, J lost 3 bases, and 8 bases lay in between. The CDR3 is 13 amino acids. CDR3 sequence: CASSFRPHTEAFF. DNA of the CDR3: TGTGCCAGCAGCTTTAGGCCGCACACTGAAGCTTTCTTT.

The chain combines TRBV20-1 with TRBJ1-2; D is uncertain. Trimming left V 3 bases short and J 4 bases short, with 18 bases between. Germline assignment: CDR1 DFQATT and CDR2 SNEGSKA (reference sequence). The CDR3 contains 15 residues. The CDR3 DNA reads TGCAGTGCTAGTCAGGTGGGCAGCCTGTTCTATGGCTACACCTTC. Protein sequence: CSASQVGSLFYGYTF.

The CDR3 loop reads CASSLDGGASNEQFF. In DNA, the CDR3 is TGTGCCAGCAGCTTAGACGGGGGGGCCTCCAATGAGCAGTTCTTC. The V gene is TRBV7-6, the J gene TRBJ2-1; 8 bases agree with TRBD2. The CDR3 runs 15 residues. The J segment lost 6 bases and the V segment lost 1 base, leaving 5 bases of the junction unmatched. Per the germline V gene, CDR1 is SGHVS and CDR2 is FNYEAQ.

A few counts support this clonotype. V and J are TRBV7-2 and TRBJ2-3; TRBD2 matches 8 bases. V shed 3 bases and J 5 bases; nucleotides not matched to a gene: 7. The CDR3 extends over 15 amino acids. Germline CDR1 is SGHTA and CDR2 is FQGNSA. CDR3 protein: CASSFDGGAGDTQYF. CDR3 DNA sequence: TGTGCCAGCAGCTTCGACGGGGGGGCCGGAGATACGCAGTATTTT.

The V gene is TRBV7-9, the J gene TRBJ2-5; 10 nucleotides align to TRBD2. V was pared by 5 bases and J by 4 bases, with 4 bases of the junction left unmatched. The CDR3 is 14 residues long. Germline V gene data show CDR1 as SEHNR and CDR2 as FQNEAQ (reference sequence). The CDR3 DNA reads TGTGCCAGCAGCCTTAAGCGGGGGGGAGAGACCCAGTACTTC. Residues: CASSLKRGGETQYF.

V gene TRBV5-4 combines with J gene TRBJ2-2; D remains ambiguous. Per germline, CDR1 SGHNT and CDR2 YYREEE (reference sequence). The CDR3 is 16 residues long. The V end lost 4 bases, the J end lost 1 base, and 14 bases lay between the germline ends. As DNA, the CDR3 is TGTGCCAGCAGCGCAGACGTACTACTGAACACCGGGGAGCTGTTTTTT. It specifies CASSADVLLNTGELFF.

V gene TRBV10-2 combines with J gene TRBJ2-1; 7 bases are a match to TRBD1. The CDR3 is 15 residues long. CDR1 and CDR2 from the germline V gene are WSHSY and SAAADI. With V trimmed by 1 base and J by 4 bases, 4 bases remained unmatched. In DNA, the CDR3 is TGCGCCAGCAGTGAGTTTGGGACAGATTACAATGAGCAGTTCTTC. This sequence encodes CASSEFGTDYNEQFF.

This clonotype appeared a few times. The chain carries TRBV27 and TRBJ2-2; either TRBD1 or TRBD2 may supply D (5 bases each). With 7 bases removed from V and 4 bases from J, the gap between germline ends came to 22 bases. Germline loops: CDR1 MNHEY, CDR2 SMNVEV (reference sequence). The length of the CDR3 is 17 residues. Written as DNA, the CDR3 is TGTGCCAGCACCAAACTCGGGGCTAATAGGGGCACCGGGGAGCTGTTTTTT. It translates to CASTKLGANRGTGELFF.

The CDR3 sequence is CASSLMDPRTNYGYTF. The DNA for the CDR3 is TGCGCCAGCAGCTTGATGGACCCGAGAACTAACTATGGCTACACCTTC. The chain links TRBV5-1 to TRBJ1-2; D ambiguous. V lost 1 base and J 0 bases, leaving 13 bases between the germline ends. CDR3 length equals 16 residues. Germline CDR1 and CDR2: SGHRS and YFSETQ.

This clonotype was seen a few times. The J gene is TRBJ2-7, the V gene TRBV28, with no clear D. The CDR3 runs 14 residues. Germline V gene sequence: CDR1 MDHEN, CDR2 SYDVKM. V was cut by 5 bases and J by 4 bases, with 15 bases left in between. CDR3 sequence (DNA): TGTGCCAGCAGTCTCCCCGAGACGGATTACGAGCAGTACTTC. It specifies CASSLPETDYEQYF.

For the CDR3, the DNA is TGTGCCAGCAGCTTAGCCTTAGTCCGACAGGGTCCTAGATCGCAAGCTTTCTTT. Residues: CASSLALVRQGPRSQAFF. This chain joins TRBV7-2 and TRBJ1-1, with TRBD1 matching over 7 bases. This CDR3 has 18 amino acids. Germline V CDR1 and CDR2: SGHTA, FQGNSA. Trimming removed 0 bases from V and 9 bases from J; junction bases left unmatched: 19.

This clonotype was seen a few times. The genes are TRBV20-1 and TRBJ2-5, with 7 bases identical to TRBD2. This CDR3 region has 17 residues. Germline CDR1 and CDR2: DFQATT and SNEGSKA (reference sequence). V dropped 0 bases and J dropped 7; count of bases not matched to a gene: 17. The CDR3 is CSARDPLGGRALGTQYF. The CDR3 DNA reads TGCAGTGCTAGAGATCCCCTAGGTGGGAGGGCCTTGGGGACCCAGTACTTC.

This clonotype was picked up a small number of times. The rearrangement joins TRBV7-2 to TRBJ2-4; weak D call: TRBD2 (6 bases). The CDR3 runs 11 residues. Germline values: CDR1 SGHTA, CDR2 FQGNSA. The V gene lost 1 base and the J gene lost 16 bases, with 11 bases spanning the gap. Here the CDR3 DNA reads TGTGCCAGCAGCTTAGGCGGGGTGATCTACTTC. Its protein is CASSLGGVIYF. Full variable domain (remainder filled in from reference TRBV7-2 and TRBJ2-4): GAGVSQSPSNKVTEKGKDVELRCDPISGHTALYWYRQSLGQGLEFLIYFQGNSAPDKSGLPSDRFSAERTGGSVSTLTIQRTQQEDSAVYLCASSLGGVIYFGAGTRLSVL.

The chain has TRBV7-8 and TRBJ1-3; D possibly corresponds to TRBD1 (5 bases). The CDR3 is made up of 15 amino acids. Germline CDR1 reads SGHVS; CDR2 reads FQNEAQ. V was clipped by 5 bases and J by 8 bases, with 19 bases between them. DNA of the CDR3: TGTGCCAGCAGCCTCCCCCGGGGGAGGAAAGACACCATATATTTT. Translation: CASSLPRGRKDTIYF.

This clonotype appeared a few times. The rearrangement links TRBV7-9 to TRBJ1-4, with D tentatively TRBD1 (5 bases). Germline V lookup: CDR1 SEHNR, CDR2 FQNEAQ (reference sequence). The CDR3 is made up of 17 amino acids. V lost 5 bases and J lost 0, with 16 bases in between. The CDR3: CASSIKPGGATNEKLFF. CDR3 sequence (DNA): TGTGCCAGCAGCATCAAACCGGGGGGTGCAACTAATGAAAAACTGTTTTTT.

This clonotype was seen only a few times. V and J are TRBV5-4 and TRBJ1-1; D is undetermined. Germline CDR1 reads SGHNT; CDR2 reads YYREEE (reference sequence). This CDR3 contains 13 residues. The V and J ends lost 2 bases and 10 bases respectively, with 15 bases between them. This CDR3 reads CASSFPATPGAFF. DNA of the CDR3: TGTGCCAGCAGCTTCCCCGCAACCCCTGGAGCTTTCTTT.

This sequence joins TRBV7-6 and TRBJ1-5, with a tentative D call TRBD1 (5 bases). V was shortened by 5 bases and J by 6 bases, with 14 bases between the two germline ends. The CDR3 contains 14 residues. CDR1 and CDR2 (germline): SGHVS, FNYEAQ. CDR3 in amino acids: CASSPGGGRQPQHF. In DNA form, the CDR3 reads TGTGCCAGCAGCCCGGGGGGAGGTCGTCAGCCCCAGCATTTT.

The rearrangement joins TRBV23-1 to TRBJ1-2; D uncertain. TRBV23-1 is an ORF; its function is uncertain. The CDR3 has 14 residues. The V gene lost 4 bases and the J gene lost 3 bases, with 12 bases spanning the gap. The CDR3 loop is CASSLVRVHYGYTF. The CDR3 DNA reads as TGCGCCAGCAGTCTGGTGAGAGTACACTATGGCTACACCTTC.

CDR3 amino acids: CSAIPTVFSGYTF. CDR3 coding DNA: TGCAGTGCCATACCTACCGTTTTTTCGGGCTACACCTTC. The chain uses TRBV20-1 and TRBJ1-2; D is unclear. V was cut by 6 bases and J by 8 bases, with 19 bases left in between. CDR1 is DFQATT and CDR2 is SNEGSKA in the germline V gene (reference sequence). The CDR3 is 13 residues long.